The rows below give T cell receptor beta chains drawn from one sample of a study of cytomegalovirus exposure and HLA in healthy donors. Here immunoSEQ multiplex PCR was the method, and the copy in TCRdb shows in-frame clones only, minus some. Across about 33,000 clones, the top ten clones capture 3.5% to 5.5% of the sample. Sequenced: PBMCs. The receptors derive from a woman between 35 and 50 years old in good health and CMV-seropositive. The CDR3 runs from the conserved cysteine through the conserved F or W. The D gene is left open where the match is weak. For some rows the clone size is stated as once, few or many, or as a class when expanded; others skip it.

v_call: TRBV5-4
clone_size: NA
j_call: TRBJ2-7
d_call: TRBD1
cdr3_nt: TGTGCCAGCAGCCGACAGGGTAACTACGAGCAGTACTTC
cdr3_aa: CASSRQGNYEQYF

v_call: TRBV6-6
clone_size: NA
j_call: TRBJ2-7
d_call: NA
cdr3_nt: TGTGCCAGCAGCCCATTCTACACAGTTGCCCACGAGCAGTACTTC
cdr3_aa: CASSPFYTVAHEQYF

v_call: TRBV28
clone_size: NA
j_call: TRBJ1-5
d_call: TRBD1
cdr3_nt: TGTGCCAGTGGGACAGGGGGCGTCCAGCCCCAGCATTTT
cdr3_aa: CASGTGGVQPQHF

v_call: TRBV19
clone_size: NA
j_call: TRBJ2-5
d_call: TRBD1
cdr3_nt: TGTGCCAGTAGTCTCGGACAGGGAGAGACCCAGTACTTC
cdr3_aa: CASSLGQGETQYF

v_call: TRBV2
clone_size: NA
j_call: TRBJ1-2
d_call: NA
cdr3_nt: TGTGCCAGCAGCAAAACCGGGACATACTATGGCTACACCTTC
cdr3_aa: CASSKTGTYYGYTF

v_call: TRBV5-8
clone_size: NA
j_call: TRBJ1-4
d_call: NA
cdr3_nt: TGTGCCAGCAGCCCACGGGTGGCAGCAACTAATGAAAAACTGTTTTTT
cdr3_aa: CASSPRVAATNEKLFF

v_call: TRBV29-1
clone_size: NA
j_call: TRBJ2-1
d_call: NA
cdr3_nt: TGCAGCGTTGTCGGCGGGGTGCAGTTCTTC
cdr3_aa: CSVVGGVQFF

v_call: TRBV29-1
clone_size: NA
j_call: TRBJ2-2
d_call: TRBD2
cdr3_nt: TGCAGCGTTGCCCCGGCGACTAGCGGGAGGACGTTTCCCGGGGAGCTGTTTTTT
cdr3_aa: CSVAPATSGRTFPGELFF

v_call: TRBV19
clone_size: NA
j_call: TRBJ1-1
d_call: NA
cdr3_nt: TGTGCCAGTCTACGGCAGGGCAAAGTGGGTGAAGCTTTCTTT
cdr3_aa: CASLRQGKVGEAFF

v_call: TRBV10-3
clone_size: NA
j_call: TRBJ1-1
d_call: NA
cdr3_nt: TGTGCCATCAGTGAGTCAACAGGGTTAACTGAAGCTTTCTTT
cdr3_aa: CAISESTGLTEAFF

v_call: TRBV30
clone_size: NA
j_call: TRBJ1-4
d_call: TRBD1
cdr3_nt: TGTGCCTGGAGCGGGACAGTATACGAAAAACTGTTTTTT
cdr3_aa: CAWSGTVYEKLFF

v_call: TRBV7-2
clone_size: NA
j_call: TRBJ2-7
d_call: TRBD2
cdr3_nt: TGTGCCAGCAGCCGAATAACCGGGGGGGGCGAGCAGTACTTC
cdr3_aa: CASSRITGGGEQYF

v_call: TRBV5-1
clone_size: NA
j_call: TRBJ2-2
d_call: TRBD1
cdr3_nt: TGCGCCAGCAGCTTACAGGGACAGGGGAACACCGGGGAGCTGTTTTTT
cdr3_aa: CASSLQGQGNTGELFF

v_call: TRBV6-6
clone_size: NA
j_call: TRBJ2-1
d_call: TRBD2
cdr3_nt: TGTGCCAGCAGTTACCCCGGACTAGCGGGGGCCAATGAGCAGTTCTTC
cdr3_aa: CASSYPGLAGANEQFF

v_call: TRBV7-3
clone_size: NA
j_call: TRBJ2-1
d_call: TRBD2
cdr3_nt: TGTGCCAGCAGCCCCCAGGGTAGCGGGGGGAACAATGAGCAGTTCTTC
cdr3_aa: CASSPQGSGGNNEQFF

v_call: TRBV7-8
clone_size: NA
j_call: TRBJ2-5
d_call: TRBD2
cdr3_nt: TGTGCCAGCACGTATGGGACTAGCGGCCAAGAGACCCAGTACTTC
cdr3_aa: CASTYGTSGQETQYF

v_call: TRBV2
clone_size: NA
j_call: TRBJ2-1
d_call: TRBD2
cdr3_nt: TGTGCCAGCAGGCCGGGACTAGCCCACAATGAGCAGTTCTTC
cdr3_aa: CASRPGLAHNEQFF

v_call: TRBV4-1
clone_size: NA
j_call: TRBJ2-7
d_call: NA
cdr3_nt: TGCGCCAGCAGCGAACCTCGGACCGGGACTCACGAGCAGTACTTC
cdr3_aa: CASSEPRTGTHEQYF

v_call: TRBV5-8
clone_size: NA
j_call: TRBJ2-5
d_call: NA
cdr3_nt: TGTGCCAGCAGCTTGAGGCTAGCCGGAGAGACCCAGTACTTC
cdr3_aa: CASSLRLAGETQYF

v_call: TRBV9
clone_size: NA
j_call: TRBJ1-1
d_call: NA
cdr3_nt: TGTGCCAGCAGCCAGGAGGGGGGGGGCGGTGACACTGAAGCTTTCTTT
cdr3_aa: CASSQEGGGGDTEAFF

v_call: TRBV7-9
clone_size: NA
j_call: TRBJ1-3
d_call: NA
cdr3_nt: TGTGCCAGCAGCGCTATGGGAGGGATCGGCACCATATATTTT
cdr3_aa: CASSAMGGIGTIYF

v_call: TRBV25-1
clone_size: NA
j_call: TRBJ2-7
d_call: TRBD2
cdr3_nt: TGTGCCAGCAGTGAACCGGGACTAGCGGGAAAGCAGTACTTC
cdr3_aa: CASSEPGLAGKQYF

v_call: TRBV7-8
clone_size: NA
j_call: TRBJ2-7
d_call: TRBD1
cdr3_nt: TGTGCCAGCAGCGACGGACAGGCTTACGAGCAGTACTTC
cdr3_aa: CASSDGQAYEQYF

v_call: TRBV18
clone_size: NA
j_call: TRBJ2-1
d_call: TRBD1
cdr3_nt: TGTGCCAGCTCAGGACAGGGGCCAAGCTCCGACAATGAGCAGTTCTTC
cdr3_aa: CASSGQGPSSDNEQFF

v_call: TRBV6-5
clone_size: NA
j_call: TRBJ1-2
d_call: NA
cdr3_nt: TGTGCGTCCCATGGGGGCGGCCCCTATGGCTACACCTTC
cdr3_aa: CASHGGGPYGYTF

v_call: TRBV30
clone_size: NA
j_call: TRBJ2-1
d_call: TRBD1
cdr3_nt: TGTGCCTGGAGGGGGGACAGGGACTACAATGAGCAGTTCTTC
cdr3_aa: CAWRGDRDYNEQFF

v_call: TRBV2
clone_size: NA
j_call: TRBJ2-7
d_call: TRBD1
cdr3_nt: TGTGCCAGCAGTGAAAGGACAGGGAATTACGAGCAGTACTTC
cdr3_aa: CASSERTGNYEQYF

v_call: TRBV4-2
clone_size: NA
j_call: TRBJ2-1
d_call: TRBD2
cdr3_nt: TGTGCCAGCAGCCCGGTGGGCGAGCGGGATAATGAGCAGTTCTTC
cdr3_aa: CASSPVGERDNEQFF

v_call: TRBV18
clone_size: NA
j_call: TRBJ1-2
d_call: TRBD1
cdr3_nt: TGTGCCAGCTCACCGACTGCCGGGACAGGGGCTTTTTACTATGGCTACACCTTC
cdr3_aa: CASSPTAGTGAFYYGYTF

v_call: TRBV7-9
clone_size: NA
j_call: TRBJ2-5
d_call: NA
cdr3_nt: TGTGCCAGCAGCTTAGTGGGGGGGCCGGAGACCCAGTACTTC
cdr3_aa: CASSLVGGPETQYF

v_call: TRBV6-5
clone_size: NA
j_call: TRBJ1-2
d_call: NA
cdr3_nt: TGTGCCAGCAGTTACTCTGAAGGGAGGGATGGCTACACCTTC
cdr3_aa: CASSYSEGRDGYTF

v_call: TRBV5-1
clone_size: NA
j_call: TRBJ2-7
d_call: TRBD2
cdr3_nt: TGCGCCAGCAGCGCGACTAGCGGGACCCTCGAGCAGTACTTC
cdr3_aa: CASSATSGTLEQYF

v_call: TRBV18
clone_size: NA
j_call: TRBJ1-1
d_call: TRBD1
cdr3_nt: TGTGCCAGCTCCCTCACGGGAATAGGGGGCTCCATGAACACTGAAGCTTTCTTT
cdr3_aa: CASSLTGIGGSMNTEAFF

v_call: TRBV14
clone_size: NA
j_call: TRBJ2-7
d_call: TRBD2
cdr3_nt: TGTGCCAGCAGCCAGACTAGCGGGAGCTACGAGCAGTACTTC
cdr3_aa: CASSQTSGSYEQYF

v_call: TRBV7-3
clone_size: NA
j_call: TRBJ2-6
d_call: TRBD2
cdr3_nt: TGTGCCAGCAGCTTAAAGGGGATCCGGGACGGGAGGCTCTCTGGGGCCAACGTCCTGACTTTC
cdr3_aa: CASSLKGIRDGRLSGANVLTF

v_call: TRBV13
clone_size: NA
j_call: TRBJ2-3
d_call: TRBD2
cdr3_nt: TGTGCCAGCAGCTTAGGCCTCTCGGGAGGGCCCACAGATACGCAGTATTTT
cdr3_aa: CASSLGLSGGPTDTQYF

v_call: TRBV30
clone_size: NA
j_call: TRBJ1-1
d_call: NA
cdr3_nt: TGTGCCTGGACCCCTAGGGGAAACACTGAAGCTTTCTTT
cdr3_aa: CAWTPRGNTEAFF

v_call: TRBV11-2
clone_size: NA
j_call: TRBJ2-3
d_call: TRBD2
cdr3_nt: TGTGCCAGCAGCCGGGAGGGCCCCACGCAGTATTTT
cdr3_aa: CASSREGPTQYF

v_call: TRBV19
clone_size: NA
j_call: TRBJ1-5
d_call: TRBD1
cdr3_nt: TGTGCCAGTAGTGCAGGACAGGCTTCGAGTCAGCCCCAGCATTTT
cdr3_aa: CASSAGQASSQPQHF

v_call: TRBV6-1
clone_size: NA
j_call: TRBJ1-2
d_call: TRBD1
cdr3_nt: TGTGCCAGCAGACAGGGGAACTATGGCTACACCTTC
cdr3_aa: CASRQGNYGYTF

v_call: TRBV18
clone_size: NA
j_call: TRBJ2-7
d_call: TRBD1
cdr3_nt: TGTGCCAGCTCACCAGGACAGGGGAGTTCCTACGAGCAGTACTTC
cdr3_aa: CASSPGQGSSYEQYF

v_call: TRBV27
clone_size: NA
j_call: TRBJ2-5
d_call: TRBD2
cdr3_nt: TGTGCCAGCCAAGGGAGGGCGCCGGAGACCCAGTACTTC
cdr3_aa: CASQGRAPETQYF

v_call: TRBV7-9
clone_size: NA
j_call: TRBJ2-7
d_call: TRBD1
cdr3_nt: TGTGCCAGCAGTCATTACAGGGGGCGCACCGAGCAGTACTTC
cdr3_aa: CASSHYRGRTEQYF

v_call: TRBV28
clone_size: NA
j_call: TRBJ1-4
d_call: NA
cdr3_nt: TGTGCCAGCAGCCCAGCGGGCTCCGAAAAACTGTTTTTT
cdr3_aa: CASSPAGSEKLFF

v_call: TRBV6-1
clone_size: NA
j_call: TRBJ1-4
d_call: NA
cdr3_nt: TGTGCCAGCAGTGAAGGTAGCAGGGGTCAAAAACTGTTTTTT
cdr3_aa: CASSEGSRGQKLFF

v_call: TRBV30
clone_size: NA
j_call: TRBJ2-1
d_call: NA
cdr3_nt: TGTGCCTGGAGTGGAAGGGGGACCCTCGGCAATGAGCAGTTCTTC
cdr3_aa: CAWSGRGTLGNEQFF

v_call: TRBV4-1
clone_size: NA
j_call: TRBJ1-2
d_call: NA
cdr3_nt: TGCGCCAGCAGCCAAGGAGGATGGTATGGCTACACCTTC
cdr3_aa: CASSQGGWYGYTF

v_call: TRBV4-1
clone_size: NA
j_call: TRBJ2-7
d_call: TRBD2
cdr3_nt: TGCGCCAGCAGCCAAGAATCGTTAGCAGCGGGAGGTAGATACGAGCAGTACTTC
cdr3_aa: CASSQESLAAGGRYEQYF

v_call: TRBV27
clone_size: NA
j_call: TRBJ2-4
d_call: TRBD2
cdr3_nt: TGTGCCAGCAGGGTTAGCGGGAGTAAGGACATTCAGTACTTC
cdr3_aa: CASRVSGSKDIQYF

v_call: TRBV12-5
clone_size: medium-sized
j_call: TRBJ2-3
d_call: NA
cdr3_nt: TGTGCTAGTGGCCCGGGACATAGCACAGATACGCAGTATTTT
cdr3_aa: CASGPGHSTDTQYF

v_call: TRBV7-8
clone_size: NA
j_call: TRBJ2-2
d_call: TRBD2
cdr3_nt: TGTGCCAGCAGCACCCTAGCGGGATTTGGCGGGGAGCTGTTTTTT
cdr3_aa: CASSTLAGFGGELFF

v_call: TRBV15
clone_size: NA
j_call: TRBJ2-1
d_call: TRBD2
cdr3_nt: TGTGCCACCAGCAGGGAGACTAGCTACTCCTACAATGAGCAGTTCTTC
cdr3_aa: CATSRETSYSYNEQFF

v_call: TRBV10-3
clone_size: NA
j_call: TRBJ1-5
d_call: TRBD1
cdr3_nt: TGTGCCATCAGTGAGTCTGGGACAGGGTATCAGCCCCAGCATTTT
cdr3_aa: CAISESGTGYQPQHF

v_call: TRBV11-2
clone_size: NA
j_call: TRBJ1-4
d_call: TRBD1
cdr3_nt: TGTGCCAGCAGCTTGGACAGGGACGAAAAACTGTTTTTT
cdr3_aa: CASSLDRDEKLFF

v_call: TRBV15
clone_size: NA
j_call: TRBJ2-1
d_call: TRBD2
cdr3_nt: TGTGCCACCAGCAGCCGCCCTAGCGGGAAGTTCGACAATGAGCAGTTCTTC
cdr3_aa: CATSSRPSGKFDNEQFF

v_call: TRBV6-5
clone_size: NA
j_call: TRBJ2-5
d_call: TRBD1
cdr3_nt: TGTGCCAGCACCGGGGACAGAAAAGAGACCCAGTACTTC
cdr3_aa: CASTGDRKETQYF

v_call: TRBV7-6
clone_size: NA
j_call: TRBJ2-7
d_call: NA
cdr3_nt: TGTGCCAGCAGCTTAGCGGGGGGACAGATTAGCTCCTACGAGCAGTACTTC
cdr3_aa: CASSLAGGQISSYEQYF

v_call: TRBV2
clone_size: NA
j_call: TRBJ2-2
d_call: TRBD2
cdr3_nt: TGTGCCAGCAGTCATTTGGGACTAGCTTTGGGGGAGCTGTTTTTT
cdr3_aa: CASSHLGLALGELFF

v_call: TRBV7-6
clone_size: NA
j_call: TRBJ2-1
d_call: NA
cdr3_nt: TGTGCCAGCAGCTTAGCGGGGCAGGGCTTGTTCTTC
cdr3_aa: CASSLAGQGLFF

v_call: TRBV5-4
clone_size: NA
j_call: TRBJ1-2
d_call: NA
cdr3_nt: TGTGCCAGCAGCTTGGCCGCAGGGGCAGCCTATGGCTACACCTTC
cdr3_aa: CASSLAAGAAYGYTF